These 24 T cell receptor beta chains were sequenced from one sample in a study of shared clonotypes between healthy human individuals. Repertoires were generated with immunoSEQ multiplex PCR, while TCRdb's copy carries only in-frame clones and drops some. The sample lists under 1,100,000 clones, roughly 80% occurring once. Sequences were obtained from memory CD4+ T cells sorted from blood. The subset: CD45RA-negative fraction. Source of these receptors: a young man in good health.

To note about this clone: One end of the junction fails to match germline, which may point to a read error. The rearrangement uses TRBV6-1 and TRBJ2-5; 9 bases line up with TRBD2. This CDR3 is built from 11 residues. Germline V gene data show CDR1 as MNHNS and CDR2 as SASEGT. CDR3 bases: TGTGCCAGCAGTTCTATAGCGGGGGATCACTTC. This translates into CASSSIAGDHF.

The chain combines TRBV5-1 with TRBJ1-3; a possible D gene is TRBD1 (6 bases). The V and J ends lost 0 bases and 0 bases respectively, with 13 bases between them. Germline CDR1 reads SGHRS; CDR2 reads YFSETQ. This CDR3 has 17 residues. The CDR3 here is CASSLGTELGSGNTIYF. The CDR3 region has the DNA TGCGCCAGCAGCTTGGGGACAGAACTGGGCTCTGGAAACACCATATATTTT.

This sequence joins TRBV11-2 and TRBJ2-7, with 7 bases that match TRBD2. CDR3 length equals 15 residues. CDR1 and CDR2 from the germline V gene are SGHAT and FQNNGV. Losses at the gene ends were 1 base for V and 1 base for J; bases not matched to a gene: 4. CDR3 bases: TGTGCCAGCAGCTTAGCTGCGGGAGTGTCCTACGAGCAGTACTTC. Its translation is CASSLAAGVSYEQYF.

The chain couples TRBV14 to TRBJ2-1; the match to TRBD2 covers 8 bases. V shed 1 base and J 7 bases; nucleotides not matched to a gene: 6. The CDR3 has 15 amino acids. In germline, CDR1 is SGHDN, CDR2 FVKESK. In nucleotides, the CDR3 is TGTGCCAGCAGCCAAGTGGGACTAGTTCAGAATGAGCAGTTCTTC. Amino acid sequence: CASSQVGLVQNEQFF.

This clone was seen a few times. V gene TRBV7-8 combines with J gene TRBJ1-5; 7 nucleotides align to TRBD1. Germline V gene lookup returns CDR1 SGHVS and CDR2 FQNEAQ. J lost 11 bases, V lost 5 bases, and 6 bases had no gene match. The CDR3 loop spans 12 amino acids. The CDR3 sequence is CASSQGGESQHF. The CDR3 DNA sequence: TGTGCCAGCAGCCAGGGGGGCGAGTCCCAGCATTTT.

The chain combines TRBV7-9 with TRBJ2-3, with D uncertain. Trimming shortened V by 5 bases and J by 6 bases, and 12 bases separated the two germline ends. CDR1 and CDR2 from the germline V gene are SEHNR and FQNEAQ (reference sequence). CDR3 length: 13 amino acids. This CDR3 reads CASSPIDSDTQYF. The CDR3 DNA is TGTGCCAGCAGCCCTATAGACTCGGATACGCAGTATTTT.

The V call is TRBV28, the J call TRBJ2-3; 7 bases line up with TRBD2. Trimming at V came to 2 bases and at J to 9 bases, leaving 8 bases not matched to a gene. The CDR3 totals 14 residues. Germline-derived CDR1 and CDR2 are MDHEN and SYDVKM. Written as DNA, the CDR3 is TGTGCCAGCAGTTTAAGGCTACTCGGGGGGACGCAGTATTTT. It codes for CASSLRLLGGTQYF.

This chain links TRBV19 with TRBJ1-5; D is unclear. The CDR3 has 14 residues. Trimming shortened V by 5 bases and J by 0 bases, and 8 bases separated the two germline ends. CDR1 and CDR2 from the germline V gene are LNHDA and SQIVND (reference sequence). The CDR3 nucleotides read TGTGCCAGTAGTTTAGGGTATAGCAATCAGCCCCAGCATTTT. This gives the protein CASSLGYSNQPQHF.

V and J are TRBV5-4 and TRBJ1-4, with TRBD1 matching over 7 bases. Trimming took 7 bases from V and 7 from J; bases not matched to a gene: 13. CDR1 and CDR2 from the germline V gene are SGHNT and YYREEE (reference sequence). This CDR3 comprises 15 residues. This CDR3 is CASQLRPGGPEKLFF. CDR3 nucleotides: TGTGCCAGCCAACTTAGACCAGGGGGACCTGAAAAACTGTTTTTT.

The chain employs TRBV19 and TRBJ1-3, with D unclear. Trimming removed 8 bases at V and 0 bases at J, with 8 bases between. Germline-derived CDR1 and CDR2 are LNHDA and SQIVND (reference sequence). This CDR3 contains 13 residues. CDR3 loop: CASGLVSGNTIYF. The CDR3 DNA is TGTGCCAGTGGGCTCGTCTCTGGAAACACCATATATTTT.

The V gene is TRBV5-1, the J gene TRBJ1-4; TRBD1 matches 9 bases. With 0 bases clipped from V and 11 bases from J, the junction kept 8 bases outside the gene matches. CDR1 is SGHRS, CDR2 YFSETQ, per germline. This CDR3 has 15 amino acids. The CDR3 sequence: CASSLGSDRGSKLFF. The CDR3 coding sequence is TGCGCCAGCAGCTTGGGGTCCGACAGGGGGAGCAAACTGTTTTTT.

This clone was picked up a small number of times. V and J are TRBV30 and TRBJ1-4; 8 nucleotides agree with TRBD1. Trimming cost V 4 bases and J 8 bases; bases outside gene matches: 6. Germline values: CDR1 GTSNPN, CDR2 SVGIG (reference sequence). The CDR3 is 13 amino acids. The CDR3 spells CAWNGQGAEKLFF. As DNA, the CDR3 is TGTGCCTGGAATGGACAGGGAGCCGAAAAACTGTTTTTT. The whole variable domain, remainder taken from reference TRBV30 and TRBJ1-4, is SQTIHQWPATLVQPVGSPLSLECTVEGTSNPNLYWYRQAAGRGLQLLFYSVGIGQISSEVPQNLSASRPQDRQFILSSKKLLLSDSGFYLCAWNGQGAEKLFFGSGTQLSVL.

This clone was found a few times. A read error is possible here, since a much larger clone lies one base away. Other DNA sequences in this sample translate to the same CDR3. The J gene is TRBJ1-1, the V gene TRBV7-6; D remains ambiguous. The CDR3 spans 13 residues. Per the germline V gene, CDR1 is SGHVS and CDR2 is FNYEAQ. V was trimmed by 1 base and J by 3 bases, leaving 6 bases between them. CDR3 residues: CASSLDSYTEAFF. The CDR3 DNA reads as TGTGCCAGCAGCTTAGACAGTTACACTGAAGCTTTCTTT.

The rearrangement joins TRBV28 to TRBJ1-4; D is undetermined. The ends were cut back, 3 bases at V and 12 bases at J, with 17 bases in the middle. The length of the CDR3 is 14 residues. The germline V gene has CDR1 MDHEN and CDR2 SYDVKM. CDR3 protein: CASSLERPRKELFF. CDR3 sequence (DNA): TGTGCCAGCAGTTTGGAAAGACCCAGGAAGGAACTGTTTTTT. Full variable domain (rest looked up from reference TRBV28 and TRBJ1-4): DVKVTQSSRYLVKRTGEKVFLECVQDMDHENMFWYRQDPGLGLRLIYFSYDVKMKEKGDIPEGYSVSREKKERFSLILESASTNQTSMYLCASSLERPRKELFFGSGTQLSVL.

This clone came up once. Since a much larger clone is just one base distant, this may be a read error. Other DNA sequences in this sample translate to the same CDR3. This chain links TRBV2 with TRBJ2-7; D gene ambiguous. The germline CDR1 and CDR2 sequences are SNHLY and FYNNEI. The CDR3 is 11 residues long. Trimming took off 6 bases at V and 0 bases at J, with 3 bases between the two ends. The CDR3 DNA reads TGTGCCAGCAGCCTCTCCTACGAGCAGTACTTC. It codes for CASSLSYEQYF.

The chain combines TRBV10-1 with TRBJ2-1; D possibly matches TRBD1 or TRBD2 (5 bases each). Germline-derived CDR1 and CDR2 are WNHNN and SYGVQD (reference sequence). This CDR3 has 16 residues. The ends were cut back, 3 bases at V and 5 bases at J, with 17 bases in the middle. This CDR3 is CASSDGPGTADNEQFF. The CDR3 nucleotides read TGCGCCAGCAGTGATGGCCCCGGGACGGCCGACAATGAGCAGTTCTTC.

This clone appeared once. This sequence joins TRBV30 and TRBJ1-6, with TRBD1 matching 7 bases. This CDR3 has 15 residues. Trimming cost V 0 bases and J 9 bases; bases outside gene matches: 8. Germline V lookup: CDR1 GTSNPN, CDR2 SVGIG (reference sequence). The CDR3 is CAWSVSGTAPSPLHF. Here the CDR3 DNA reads TGTGCCTGGAGTGTCTCCGGGACAGCTCCTTCACCCCTCCACTTT.

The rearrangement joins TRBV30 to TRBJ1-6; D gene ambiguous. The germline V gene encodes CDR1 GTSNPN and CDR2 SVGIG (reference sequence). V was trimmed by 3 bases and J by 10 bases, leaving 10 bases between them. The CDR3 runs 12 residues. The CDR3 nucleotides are TGTGCCTGGAGATACGAACGCTCACCCCTCCACTTT. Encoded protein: CAWRYERSPLHF.

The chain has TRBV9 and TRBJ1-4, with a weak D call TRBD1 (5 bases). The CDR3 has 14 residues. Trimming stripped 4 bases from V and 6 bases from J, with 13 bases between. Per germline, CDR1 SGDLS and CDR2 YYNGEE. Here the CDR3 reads CASSSTGAHEKLFF. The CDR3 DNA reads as TGTGCCAGCAGCTCTACCGGGGCACATGAAAAACTGTTTTTT.

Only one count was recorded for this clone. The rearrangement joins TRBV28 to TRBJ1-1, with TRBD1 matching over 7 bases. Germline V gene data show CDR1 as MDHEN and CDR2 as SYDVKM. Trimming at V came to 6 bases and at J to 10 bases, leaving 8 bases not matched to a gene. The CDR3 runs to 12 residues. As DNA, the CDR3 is TGTGCCAGCAGCTGGGGTGCAGGGGGAGCTTTCTTT. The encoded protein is CASSWGAGGAFF.

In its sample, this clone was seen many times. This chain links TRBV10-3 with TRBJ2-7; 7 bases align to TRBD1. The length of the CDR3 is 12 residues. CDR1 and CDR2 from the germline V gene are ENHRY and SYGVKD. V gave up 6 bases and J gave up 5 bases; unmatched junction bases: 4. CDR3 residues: CAIRETGNEQYF. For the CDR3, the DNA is TGTGCCATCAGGGAGACAGGGAACGAGCAGTACTTC.

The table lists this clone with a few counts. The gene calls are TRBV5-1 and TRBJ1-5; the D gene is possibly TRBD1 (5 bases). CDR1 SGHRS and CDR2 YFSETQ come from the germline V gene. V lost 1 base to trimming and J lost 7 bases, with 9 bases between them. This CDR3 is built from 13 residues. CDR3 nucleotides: TGCGCCAGCAGCTTGCTGGGGGACCAGCCCCAGCATTTT. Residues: CASSLLGDQPQHF. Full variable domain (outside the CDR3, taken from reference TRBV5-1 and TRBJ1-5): KAGVTQTPRYLIKTRGQQVTLSCSPISGHRSVSWYQQTPGQGLQFLFEYFSETQRNKGNFPGRFSGRQFSNSRSEMNVSTLELGDSALYLCASSLLGDQPQHFGDGTRLSIL.

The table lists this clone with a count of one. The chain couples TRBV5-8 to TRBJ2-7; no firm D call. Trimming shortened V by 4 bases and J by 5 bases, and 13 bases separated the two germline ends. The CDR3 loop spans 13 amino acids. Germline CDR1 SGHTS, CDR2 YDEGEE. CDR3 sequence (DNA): TGTGCCAGCAGCGGCAAAAATTCCCACGAGCAGTACTTC. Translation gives CASSGKNSHEQYF.

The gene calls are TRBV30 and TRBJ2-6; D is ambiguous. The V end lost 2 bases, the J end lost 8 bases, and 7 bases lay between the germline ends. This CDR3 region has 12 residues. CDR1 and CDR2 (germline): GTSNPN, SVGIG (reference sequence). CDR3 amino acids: CAWSRVPNVLTF. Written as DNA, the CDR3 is TGTGCCTGGAGTAGGGTGCCCAACGTCCTGACTTTC.